Shown below are 21 T cell receptor beta chains from a single sample sequenced in a study of molecular identifiers for immune sequencing clone quantification. From the PCR reads, TCRdb called clonotypes with MiXCR, one entry per CDR3 protein. The sample has tens of thousands of distinct CDR3 sequences; around 27% are singletons. Sequenced material: naive CD8+ T cells from blood, with Jurkat cell RNA spiked in. This sample's subset: FACS-sorted CD8+CD4-CCR7+CD45RA+ naive T cells. The receptors come from a human donor in good health. Some libraries in this study had Jurkat cell RNA spiked in.

This clonotype came up once. It may be a read error: a sequence one base away is much more abundant. The gene calls are TRBV30 and TRBJ2-1; 7 bases fit TRBD2. The CDR3 is 12 amino acids. V gave up 4 bases and J gave up 8 bases; unmatched junction bases: 5. Germline-derived CDR1 and CDR2 are GTSNPN and SVGIG (reference sequence). The DNA for the CDR3 is TGTGCCTGGACTAGCGGAACGGATGAGCAGTTCTTC. This codes for CAWTSGTDEQFF. Together with reference TRBV30 and TRBJ2-1, the CDR3 gives the full variable domain: SQTIHQWPATLVQPVGSPLSLECTVEGTSNPNLYWYRQAAGRGLQLLFYSVGIGQISSEVPQNLSASRPQDRQFILSSKKLLLSDSGFYLCAWTSGTDEQFFGPGTRLTVL.

The chain joins TRBV14 to TRBJ2-3; TRBD2 aligns across 7 bases. V was pared by 4 bases and J by 5 bases, with 9 bases of the junction left unmatched. From germline, CDR1 is SGHDN and CDR2 FVKESK. The CDR3 spans 15 residues. DNA for the CDR3: TGTGCCAGCAGCCTACAAGCGGGATACTTAGATACGCAGTATTTT. Protein sequence: CASSLQAGYLDTQYF.

The gene calls are TRBV6-5 and TRBJ2-3, with 7 bases matching TRBD1. The CDR3 contains 18 residues. V gave up 0 bases and J gave up 0 bases; unmatched junction bases: 9. Germline-derived CDR1 and CDR2 are MNHEY and SVGAGI. The CDR3 DNA sequence: TGTGCCAGCAGTTACTCTTTCGATCGACAGGGAAGCACAGATACGCAGTATTTT. Amino acids: CASSYSFDRQGSTDTQYF.

In its sample, this clonotype was seen many times. The V and J genes are TRBV12-3 or TRBV12-4 and TRBJ2-1, with TRBD2 as a possible D gene (7 bases). The CDR3 is 15 amino acids. V was shortened by 5 bases and J by 0 bases, with 11 bases between the two germline ends. The CDR3 DNA reads as TGTGCCAGCAGTGGCGGGGGCAGCTCCTACAATGAGCAGTTCTTC. It codes for CASSGGGSSYNEQFF.

The chain employs TRBV13 and TRBJ2-5, with D unresolved. The CDR3 runs to 13 residues. Trimming took 2 bases from V and 1 from J, leaving 5 bases between them. Germline CDR1 PRHDT, CDR2 FYEKMQ (reference sequence). CDR3 sequence (DNA): TGTGCCAGCAGCTTATACAGCCAAGAGACCCAGTACTTC. Translation gives CASSLYSQETQYF.

Comment on this clonotype: A much larger clone lies a single base off, so this may be a read error. The chain couples TRBV7-9 to TRBJ2-3; maybe TRBD2 (6 bases). CDR3 length equals 15 residues. From germline, CDR1 is SEHNR and CDR2 FQNEAQ (reference sequence). CDR3: CASSLWRESTGTQYF. The CDR3 DNA reads as TGTGCCAGCAGCTTGTGGAGGGAGAGCACAGGTACGCAGTATTTT.

This CDR3 reads CASSARDRDFYEQYF. CDR3 DNA sequence: TGTGCCAGCAGTGCCCGGGACAGGGATTTCTACGAGCAGTACTTC. The chain has TRBV12-3 or TRBV12-4 and TRBJ2-7; 9 nucleotides line up with TRBD1. Unmatched junction bases numbered 8, after V lost 5 bases and J lost 3 bases. The CDR3 loop spans 15 amino acids.

This clonotype was detected many times. The genes are TRBV30 and TRBJ1-1; TRBD1 might be the D (6 bases). The CDR3 consists of 13 residues. Germline V CDR1 and CDR2: GTSNPN, SVGIG (reference sequence). With 0 bases removed from V and 7 bases from J, the gap between germline ends came to 12 bases. CDR3 loop: CAWSVMGANEAFF. In nucleotides, the CDR3 is TGTGCCTGGAGTGTGATGGGGGCAAATGAAGCTTTCTTT.

For this clonotype: A much bigger clone sits one base away, suggesting this may be a read error. The limits of the CDR3 on the DNA are not certain, so only TCRdb's listed CDR3 is given. The chain is built from TRBV5-6 and TRBJ2-7. The CDR3 spans 12 amino acids, including both terminal residues. Germline V CDR1 and CDR2: SGHDT, YYEEEE. CDR3 amino acids: CASSFGQGMEHF.

Only a few counts were recorded for this clonotype. The chain links TRBV7-9 to TRBJ2-1; a weak D match, TRBD2 (6 bases). The CDR3 is 15 residues long. CDR1 is SEHNR and CDR2 is FQNEAQ in the germline V gene (reference sequence). V shed 3 bases and J shed 2 bases, with 11 bases lying between them. The CDR3 region is CASSFELAPYNEQFF. CDR3 DNA: TGTGCCAGCAGCTTCGAACTAGCCCCCTACAATGAGCAGTTCTTC.

The V gene is TRBV18, the J gene TRBJ2-7; the D call may be TRBD1 or TRBD2 (5 bases each). The germline gives CDR1 KGHSH, CDR2 LQKENI. The CDR3 runs 14 residues. V was trimmed by 2 bases and J by 9 bases, leaving 17 bases between them. CDR3 protein: CASSPGTGRMWQYF. For the CDR3, the DNA is TGTGCCAGCTCACCAGGGACCGGTCGAATGTGGCAGTACTTC.

This clonotype has just a few counts. The J gene is TRBJ1-4, the V gene TRBV5-1; no reliable D call. This CDR3 region has 14 residues. The germline V gene has CDR1 SGHRS and CDR2 YFSETQ. The V and J ends lost 0 bases and 8 bases respectively, with 11 bases between them. CDR3 region: CASSLGRDGEKLFF. DNA of the CDR3: TGCGCCAGCAGCTTGGGGAGGGATGGAGAAAAACTGTTTTTT.

As for this clonotype: A read error is possible here, since a much larger clone lies one base away. The V and J genes are TRBV28 and TRBJ1-4; D call uncertain. CDR3 length: 15 amino acids. Trimming stripped 6 bases from V and 0 bases from J, with 11 bases between. From germline, CDR1 is MDHEN and CDR2 SYDVKM. As DNA, the CDR3 is TGTGCCAGCAGAGGCGGGTGGGCAACTAATGAAAAACTGTTTTTT. It specifies CASRGGWATNEKLFF.

This clonotype turned up a few times. In DNA form, the CDR3 reads TGTGCCACCAGTGATTCCTACAATGAGCAGTTCTTC. This encodes CATSDSYNEQFF. The rearrangement joins TRBV24-1 to TRBJ2-1; D gene ambiguous. Trimming pared 2 bases from V and 2 bases from J, leaving 0 bases between. CDR3 length equals 12 residues. Germline values: CDR1 KGHDR, CDR2 SFDVKD.

This clonotype was observed many times. The rearrangement links TRBV7-9 to TRBJ2-4; 8 positions agree with TRBD2. CDR1 and CDR2 (germline): SEHNR, FQNEAQ (reference sequence). CDR3 length equals 16 residues. With V trimmed by 3 bases and J by 5 bases, 9 bases remained unmatched. CDR3 DNA sequence: TGTGCCAGCAGCTTTATCAGTACTAGCGGAGAAAACATTCAGTACTTC. Translating it yields CASSFISTSGENIQYF.

The table lists this clonotype with a few counts. At one end the junction does not follow the germline gene, possibly because of a read error. CDR3 DNA: TGTGCCAGCGGCTTACCGTTAGCGGGGGGGCCGGCAGATACGCAGTATTTT. Translation gives CASGLPLAGGPADTQYF. The chain carries TRBV7-2 and TRBJ2-3; 11 nucleotides agree with TRBD2. The CDR3 covers 17 residues. CDR1 is SGHTA, CDR2 FQGNSA, per germline.

In its sample, this clonotype was seen many times. This sequence joins TRBV29-1 and TRBJ2-2; the D is unclear. The length of the CDR3 is 11 residues. Trimming removed 5 bases at V and 3 bases at J, with 4 bases between. CDR1 is SQVTM and CDR2 is ANQGSEA in the germline V gene. In nucleotides, the CDR3 is TGCAGCGTTTGGGACACCGGGGAGCTGTTTTTT. Amino acid sequence: CSVWDTGELFF.

With respect to this clonotype: It may be a read error: a sequence one base away is much more abundant. V usage is TRBV4-3 and J usage is TRBJ1-1, with 9 bases lining up with TRBD1. The trim removed 2 bases at V and 4 bases at J, leaving 11 bases unmatched. The CDR3 covers 17 residues. Germline lookup yields CDR1 LGHNA and CDR2 YSLEER. Here the CDR3 reads CASSQSPGQGLGTEAFF. The CDR3 bases are TGCGCCAGCAGCCAAAGTCCGGGACAGGGCCTCGGCACTGAAGCTTTCTTT.

This clonotype was seen a handful of times. The J gene is TRBJ2-7, the V gene TRBV7-9; D is ambiguous. Trimming pared 5 bases from V and 3 bases from J, leaving 11 bases between. The CDR3 runs 13 residues. Germline-derived CDR1 and CDR2 are SEHNR and FQNEAQ (reference sequence). CDR3 bases: TGTGCCAGCAGCCCGGTGATGCTCTACGAGCAGTACTTC. It specifies CASSPVMLYEQYF.

The table lists this clonotype with a few counts. A clone one base away is much larger, so this may be a read error. The chain has TRBV29-1 and TRBJ1-1; 7 positions match TRBD1. This CDR3 region has 13 residues. Germline CDR1 reads SQVTM; CDR2 reads ANQGSEA. J gave up 0 bases and V 3 bases, and 1 base lay outside the gene matches. The CDR3 spells CSVETGMNTEAFF. Written as DNA, the CDR3 is TGCAGCGTTGAGACAGGGATGAACACTGAAGCTTTCTTT. Based on the CDR3 plus reference TRBV29-1 and TRBJ1-1, the full variable domain is SAVISQKPSRDICQRGTSLTIQCQVDSQVTMMFWYRQQPGQSLTLIATANQGSEATYESGFVIDKFPISRPNLTFSTLTVSNMSPEDSSIYLCSVETGMNTEAFFGQGTRLTVV.

There are many counts of this clonotype. V usage is TRBV7-2 and J usage is TRBJ2-5, with a tentative D call TRBD2 (6 bases). V was trimmed by 3 bases and J by 0 bases, leaving 8 bases between them. Germline V gene data show CDR1 as SGHTA and CDR2 as FQGNSA. The CDR3 consists of 14 residues. The CDR3, as DNA: TGTGCCAGCAGCTTTAGCGGCTACCAAGAGACCCAGTACTTC. It encodes CASSFSGYQETQYF.